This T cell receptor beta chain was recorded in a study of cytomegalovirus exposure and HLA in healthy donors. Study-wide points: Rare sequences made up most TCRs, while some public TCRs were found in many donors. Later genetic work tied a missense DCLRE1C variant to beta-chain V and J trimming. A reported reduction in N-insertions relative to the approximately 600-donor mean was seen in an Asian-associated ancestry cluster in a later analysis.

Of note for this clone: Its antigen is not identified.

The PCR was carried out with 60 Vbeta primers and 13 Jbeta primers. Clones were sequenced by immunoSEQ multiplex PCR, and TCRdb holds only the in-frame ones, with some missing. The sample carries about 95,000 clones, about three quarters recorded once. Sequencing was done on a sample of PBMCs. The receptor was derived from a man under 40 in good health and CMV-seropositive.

The CDR3 DNA is TGTGCCAGTAGTTCCACAGGGAACAATCAGCCCCAGCATTTT. The encoded protein is CASSSTGNNQPQHF. The J gene is TRBJ1-5, the V gene TRBV19; tentatively, D is TRBD1 (6 bases). Deletions cut 5 bases from V and 3 bases from J, with 11 bases between. Germline V CDR1 and CDR2: LNHDA, SQIVND (reference sequence). The CDR3 is 14 amino acids.